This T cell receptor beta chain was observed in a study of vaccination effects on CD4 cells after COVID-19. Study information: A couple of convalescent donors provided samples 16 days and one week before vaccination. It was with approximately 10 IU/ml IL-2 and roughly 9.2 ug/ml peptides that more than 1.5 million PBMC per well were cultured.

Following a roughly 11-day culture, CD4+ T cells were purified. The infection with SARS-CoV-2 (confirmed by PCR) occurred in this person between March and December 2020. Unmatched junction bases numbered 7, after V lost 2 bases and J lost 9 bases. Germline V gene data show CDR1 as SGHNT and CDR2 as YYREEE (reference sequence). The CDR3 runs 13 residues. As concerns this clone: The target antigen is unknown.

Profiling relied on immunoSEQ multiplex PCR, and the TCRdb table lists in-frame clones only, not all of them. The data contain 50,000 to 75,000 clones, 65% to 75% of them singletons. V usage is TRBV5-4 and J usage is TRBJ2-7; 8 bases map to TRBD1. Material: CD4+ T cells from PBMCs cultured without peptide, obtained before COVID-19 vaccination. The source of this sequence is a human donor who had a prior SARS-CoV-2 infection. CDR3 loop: CASSLGQGPVQYF. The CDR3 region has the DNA TGTGCCAGCAGCTTAGGACAGGGCCCGGTGCAGTACTTC.